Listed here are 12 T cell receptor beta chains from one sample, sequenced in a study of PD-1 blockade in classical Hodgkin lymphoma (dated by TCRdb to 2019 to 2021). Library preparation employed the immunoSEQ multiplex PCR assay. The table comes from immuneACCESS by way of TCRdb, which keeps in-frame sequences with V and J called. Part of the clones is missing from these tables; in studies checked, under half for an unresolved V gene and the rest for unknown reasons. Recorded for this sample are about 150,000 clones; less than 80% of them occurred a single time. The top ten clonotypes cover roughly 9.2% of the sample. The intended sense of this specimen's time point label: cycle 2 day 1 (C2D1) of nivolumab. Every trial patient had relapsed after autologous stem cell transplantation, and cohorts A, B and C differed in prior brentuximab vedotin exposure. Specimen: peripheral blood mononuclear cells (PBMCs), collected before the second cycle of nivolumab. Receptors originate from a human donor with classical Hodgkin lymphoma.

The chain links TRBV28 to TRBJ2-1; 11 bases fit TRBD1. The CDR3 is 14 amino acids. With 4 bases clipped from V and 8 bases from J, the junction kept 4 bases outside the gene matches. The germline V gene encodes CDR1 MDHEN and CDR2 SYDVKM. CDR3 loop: CASSSGQGEDEQFF. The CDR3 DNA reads TGTGCCAGCAGTTCGGGACAGGGGGAGGATGAGCAGTTCTTC. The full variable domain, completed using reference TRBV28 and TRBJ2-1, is DVKVTQSSRYLVKRTGEKVFLECVQDMDHENMFWYRQDPGLGLRLIYFSYDVKMKEKGDIPEGYSVSREKKERFSLILESASTNQTSMYLCASSSGQGEDEQFFGPGTRLTVL.

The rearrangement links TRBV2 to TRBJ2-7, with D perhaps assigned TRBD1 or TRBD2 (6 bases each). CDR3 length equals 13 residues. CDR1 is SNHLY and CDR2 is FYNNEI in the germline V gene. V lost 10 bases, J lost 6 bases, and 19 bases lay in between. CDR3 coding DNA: TGTGCCAAGGGGGAAGGGGGGCCGGGCGAGCAGTACTTC. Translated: CAKGEGGPGEQYF.

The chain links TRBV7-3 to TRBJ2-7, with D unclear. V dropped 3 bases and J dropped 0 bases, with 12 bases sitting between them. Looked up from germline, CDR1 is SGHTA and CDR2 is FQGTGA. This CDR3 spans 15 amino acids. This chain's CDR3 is CASSFGPEDSYEQYF. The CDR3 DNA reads TGTGCCAGCAGCTTTGGGCCAGAAGACTCCTACGAGCAGTACTTC.

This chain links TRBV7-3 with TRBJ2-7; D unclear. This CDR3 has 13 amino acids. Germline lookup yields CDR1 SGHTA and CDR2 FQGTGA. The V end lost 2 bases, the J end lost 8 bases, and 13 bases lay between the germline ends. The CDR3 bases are TGTGCCAGCAGCTTACACCCAGACCCGAAGCAGTACTTC. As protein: CASSLHPDPKQYF.

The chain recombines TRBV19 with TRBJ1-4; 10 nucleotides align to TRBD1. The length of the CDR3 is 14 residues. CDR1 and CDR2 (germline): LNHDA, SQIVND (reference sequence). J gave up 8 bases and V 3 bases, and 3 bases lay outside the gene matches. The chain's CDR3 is CASSMGQGQEKLFF. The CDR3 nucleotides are TGTGCCAGTAGTATGGGACAGGGGCAAGAAAAACTGTTTTTT.

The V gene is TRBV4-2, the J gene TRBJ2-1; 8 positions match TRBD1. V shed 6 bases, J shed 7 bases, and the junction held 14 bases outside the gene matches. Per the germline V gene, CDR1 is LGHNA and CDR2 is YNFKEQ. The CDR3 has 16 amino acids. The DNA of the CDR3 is TGTGCCAGCAGTTACGACGGACAGGGCTTGGGAAATGAGCAGTTCTTC. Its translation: CASSYDGQGLGNEQFF.

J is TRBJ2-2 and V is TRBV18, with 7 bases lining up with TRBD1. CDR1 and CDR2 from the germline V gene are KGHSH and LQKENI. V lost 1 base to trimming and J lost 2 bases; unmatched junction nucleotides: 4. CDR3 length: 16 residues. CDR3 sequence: CASSPLGQTNTGELFF. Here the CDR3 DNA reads TGTGCCAGCTCACCACTGGGACAGACTAACACCGGGGAGCTGTTTTTT.

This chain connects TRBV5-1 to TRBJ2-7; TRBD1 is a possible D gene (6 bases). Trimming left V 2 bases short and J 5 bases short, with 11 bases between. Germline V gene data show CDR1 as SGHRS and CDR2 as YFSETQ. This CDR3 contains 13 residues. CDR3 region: CASSLQGLNEQYF. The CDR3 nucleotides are TGCGCCAGCAGCTTACAGGGTCTTAACGAGCAGTACTTC.

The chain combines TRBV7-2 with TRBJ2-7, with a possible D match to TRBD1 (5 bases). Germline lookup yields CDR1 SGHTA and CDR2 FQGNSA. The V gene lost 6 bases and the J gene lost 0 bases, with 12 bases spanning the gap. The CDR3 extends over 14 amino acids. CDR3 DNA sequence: TGTGCCAGCAGTTCAGGGATCACCTCCTACGAGCAGTACTTC. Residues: CASSSGITSYEQYF.

CDR3 region: CASSDDGRVGSQGGELFF. CDR3 in DNA: TGTGCCAGCAGTGATGACGGCCGCGTTGGTTCTCAGGGCGGGGAGCTGTTTTTT. The chain links TRBV25-1 to TRBJ2-2, with D tentatively TRBD1 (5 bases). Germline V gene lookup returns CDR1 MGHDK and CDR2 SYGVNS. The CDR3 length is 18 residues. V was cut by 3 bases and J by 7 bases, with 24 bases left in between.

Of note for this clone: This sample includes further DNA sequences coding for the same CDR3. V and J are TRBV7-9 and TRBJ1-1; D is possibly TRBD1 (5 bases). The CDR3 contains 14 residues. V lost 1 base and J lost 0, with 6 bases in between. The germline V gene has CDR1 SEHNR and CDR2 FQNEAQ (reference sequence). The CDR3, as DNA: TGTGCCAGCAGCTTAGAGGGGATGAACACTGAAGCTTTCTTT. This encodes CASSLEGMNTEAFF.

CDR3 region: CASSRDTQYF. The CDR3 DNA sequence: TGTGCCAGCTCACGAGATACGCAGTATTTT. The chain joins TRBV18 to TRBJ2-3; D is unresolved. Germline lookup yields CDR1 KGHSH and CDR2 LQKENI. This CDR3 has 10 residues. Trimming took 4 bases from V and 5 from J, leaving 1 base between them.